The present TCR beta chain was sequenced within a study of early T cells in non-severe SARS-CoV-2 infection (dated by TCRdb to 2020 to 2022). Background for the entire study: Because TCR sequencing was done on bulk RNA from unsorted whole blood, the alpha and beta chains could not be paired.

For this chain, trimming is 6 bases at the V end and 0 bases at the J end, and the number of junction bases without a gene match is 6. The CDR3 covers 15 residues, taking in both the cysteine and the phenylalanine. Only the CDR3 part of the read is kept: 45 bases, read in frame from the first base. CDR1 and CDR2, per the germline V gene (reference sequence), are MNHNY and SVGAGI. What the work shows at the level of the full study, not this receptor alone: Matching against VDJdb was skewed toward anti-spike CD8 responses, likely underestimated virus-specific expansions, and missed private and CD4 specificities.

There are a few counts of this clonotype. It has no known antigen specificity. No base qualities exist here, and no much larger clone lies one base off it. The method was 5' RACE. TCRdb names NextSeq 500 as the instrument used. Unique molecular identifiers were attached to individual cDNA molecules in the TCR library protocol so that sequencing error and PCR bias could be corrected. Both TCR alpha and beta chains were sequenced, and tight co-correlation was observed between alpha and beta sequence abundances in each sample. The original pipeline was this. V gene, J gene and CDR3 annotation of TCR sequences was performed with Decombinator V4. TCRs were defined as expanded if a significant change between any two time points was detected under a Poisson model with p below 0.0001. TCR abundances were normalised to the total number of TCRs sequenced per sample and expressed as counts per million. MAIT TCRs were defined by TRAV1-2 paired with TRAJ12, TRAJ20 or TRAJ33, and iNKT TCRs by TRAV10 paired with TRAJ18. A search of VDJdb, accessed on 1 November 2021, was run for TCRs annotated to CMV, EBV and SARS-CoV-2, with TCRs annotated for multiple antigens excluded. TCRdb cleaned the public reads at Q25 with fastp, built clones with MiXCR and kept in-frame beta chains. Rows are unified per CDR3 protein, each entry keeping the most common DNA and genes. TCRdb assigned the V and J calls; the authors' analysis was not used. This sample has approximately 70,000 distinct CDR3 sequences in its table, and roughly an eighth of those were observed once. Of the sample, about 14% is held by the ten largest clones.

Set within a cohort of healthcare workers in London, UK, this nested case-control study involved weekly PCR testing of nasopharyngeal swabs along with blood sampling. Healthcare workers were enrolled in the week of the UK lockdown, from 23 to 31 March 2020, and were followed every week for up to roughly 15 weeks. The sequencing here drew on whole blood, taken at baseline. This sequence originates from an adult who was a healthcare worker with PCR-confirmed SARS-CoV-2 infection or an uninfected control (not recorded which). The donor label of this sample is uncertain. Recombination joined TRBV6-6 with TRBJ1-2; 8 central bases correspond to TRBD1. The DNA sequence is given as TGTGCCAGCAGACCAGGGGGCGCATCTAACTATGGCTACACCTTC. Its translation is CASRPGGASNYGYTF.